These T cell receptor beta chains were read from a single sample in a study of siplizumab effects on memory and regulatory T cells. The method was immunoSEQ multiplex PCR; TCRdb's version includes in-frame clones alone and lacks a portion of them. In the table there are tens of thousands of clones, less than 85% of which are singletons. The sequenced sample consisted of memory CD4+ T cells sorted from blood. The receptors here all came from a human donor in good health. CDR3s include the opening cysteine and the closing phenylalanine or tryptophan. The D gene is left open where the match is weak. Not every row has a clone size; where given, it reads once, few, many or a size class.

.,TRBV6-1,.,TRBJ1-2,TGTGCCAGCAGTCACCATTATGGCTACACCTTC,CASSHHYGYTF
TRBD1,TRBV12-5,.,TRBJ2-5,TGTGCTAGTGGTCAAACTACAGGGGGCGTTTGGGGGACCCAGTACTTC,CASGQTTGGVWGTQYF
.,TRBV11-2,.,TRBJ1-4,TGTGCCAGCAGCTTGAGCACCGGGACCGAAAAACTGTTTTTT,CASSLSTGTEKLFF
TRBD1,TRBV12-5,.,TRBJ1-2,TGTGCTAGTGGCCCTCAGGGGGCGGCTGGCTACACCTTC,CASGPQGAAGYTF
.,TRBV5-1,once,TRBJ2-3,TGCGCCAGCAGCCCCGGGGATTTAAATACGCAGTATTTT,CASSPGDLNTQYF
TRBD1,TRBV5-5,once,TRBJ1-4,TGTGCCAGCAGCTCTTTAGGGGGCGCTAATGAAAAACTGTTTTTT,CASSSLGGANEKLFF
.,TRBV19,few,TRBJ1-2,TGTGCCAGTAGTCCGATACCAGGGTTCGCCTATGGCTACACCTTC,CASSPIPGFAYGYTF
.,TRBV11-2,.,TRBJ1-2,TGTGCCAGCAGCCCGAGGGGACTCCGTGTTAAAGAGGGAGGCTACACCTTC,CASSPRGLRVKEGGYTF
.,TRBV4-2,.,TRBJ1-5,TGTGCCAGCAGCCAACTTGACGGAGACAATCAGCCCCAGCATTTT,CASSQLDGDNQPQHF
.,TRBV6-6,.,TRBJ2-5,TGTGCCAGCAGTTGGCTGGGGGGCGGGGAGACCCAGTACTTC,CASSWLGGGETQYF
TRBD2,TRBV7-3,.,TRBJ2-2,TGTGCCAGCAGCCCCCACGGGGGGGCGGACACCGGGGAGCTGTTTTTT,CASSPHGGADTGELFF
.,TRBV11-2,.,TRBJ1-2,TGTGCCAGCAGCTTAGATTTGTACGCCCCATATGGCTACACCTTC,CASSLDLYAPYGYTF
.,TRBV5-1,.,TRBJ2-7,TGCGCCAGCAGCTTGGCCGGGCAGGGTGTCCACGAGCAGTACTTC,CASSLAGQGVHEQYF
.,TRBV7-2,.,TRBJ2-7,TGTGCCAGCAGCTTAGGAACGCCGATAAACGAGCAGTACTTC,CASSLGTPINEQYF
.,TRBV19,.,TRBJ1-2,TGTGCCAGTAGTATCCCAGCAGTGGGTGGCTACACCTTC,CASSIPAVGGYTF
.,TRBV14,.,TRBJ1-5,TGTGCCAGCAGCCAAGGTGGAAACCATCAGCCCCAGCATTTT,CASSQGGNHQPQHF
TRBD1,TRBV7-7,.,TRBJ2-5,TGTGCCAGCAGCCCGACAGGGGGCCCCCAAGAGACCCAGTACTTC,CASSPTGGPQETQYF
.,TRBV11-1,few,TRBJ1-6,TGTGCCAGCAGGTCGGACCCCGCGAAGGCCCTCCACTTT,CASRSDPAKALHF
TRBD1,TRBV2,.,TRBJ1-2,TGTGCCCGCAAGACAGGGACAGGGGGCTATGGCTACACCTTC,CARKTGTGGYGYTF
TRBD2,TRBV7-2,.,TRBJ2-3,TGTGCCAGCAGCTTAGCGATAGGATCTAGCGGGGGACGAGATACGCAGTATTTT,CASSLAIGSSGGRDTQYF
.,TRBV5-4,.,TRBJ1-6,TGTGCCAGCAGCCGGGCACAGGGAGATAATTCACCCCTCCACTTT,CASSRAQGDNSPLHF
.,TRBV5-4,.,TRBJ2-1,TGTGCCAGCAGATCTAGCGCCCTTTGGTCCTACAATGAGCAGTTCTTC,CASRSSALWSYNEQFF
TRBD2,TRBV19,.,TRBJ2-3,TGTGCCAGTAGTATTAGGACTAGCGGGAGTTTTACAGATACGCAGTATTTT,CASSIRTSGSFTDTQYF
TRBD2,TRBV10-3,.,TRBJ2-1,TGTGCCATCACGGCTAGCGGGAGTTGGGATGAGCAGTTCTTC,CAITASGSWDEQFF
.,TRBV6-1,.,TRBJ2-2,TGTGCCAGCAGTGAAGAGAGAGGGACCACCGGGGAGCTGTTTTTT,CASSEERGTTGELFF
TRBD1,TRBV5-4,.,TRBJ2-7,TGTGCCAGCAGCTTGGAGGGGGCGTGGGCGGAGCAGTACTTC,CASSLEGAWAEQYF
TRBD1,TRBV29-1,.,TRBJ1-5,TGCAGCGTTGCCACCGGGACAGGGTTACTTCAGCCCCAGCATTTT,CSVATGTGLLQPQHF
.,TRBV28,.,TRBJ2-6,TGTGCCAGCAGTCCCCTAGGGACATTAGTACGCTCTGGGGCCAACGTCCTGACTTTC,CASSPLGTLVRSGANVLTF
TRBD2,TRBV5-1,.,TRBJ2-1,TGCGCCAGCAGCTCCGGACTAGCGGGAGGACCCTACAATGAGCAGTTCTTC,CASSSGLAGGPYNEQFF
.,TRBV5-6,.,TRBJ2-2,TGTGCCAGCGGGCGGCGGCGCACGAACACCGGGGAGCTGTTTTTT,CASGRRRTNTGELFF